This T cell receptor beta chain was recovered during a study of blood T cell repertoires in COVID-19. Background on the study: The United States, Italy and Spain supplied acute and convalescent COVID-19 samples. PBMCs, B-cell-depleted T cells, or T cells were the source of the cDNA or gDNA that made up the material.

The CDR3 runs to 16 residues. Germline V CDR1 and CDR2: SGHRS, YFSETQ. With V trimmed by 5 bases and J by 2 bases, 7 bases remained unmatched. Source study methods: Amplifying reference gene primers gave estimates of nucleated cell counts. Repertoires were generated with immunoSEQ multiplex PCR, while TCRdb's copy carries only in-frame clones and drops some. The V and J calls and the clone size are those of that table, but D and trimming were determined from the DNA. The repertoire includes around 150,000 clones, more than 85% of them detected once, and roughly 0.95% sits in the top ten. The gene calls are TRBV5-1 and TRBJ2-5, with TRBD2 identical over 12 bases. The receptor comes from a man younger than 35 with acute or convalescent COVID-19. Sequencing was performed on peripheral blood. CDR3 nucleotide sequence: TGCGCCAGCAGAGAAGTCCTAGCGGGGGGGCAAGAGACCCAGTACTTC. This gives the protein CASREVLAGGQETQYF.